The 17 T cell receptor beta chains below all came from one sample that was sequenced in a study of cytomegalovirus exposure and HLA in healthy donors. The method was immunoSEQ multiplex PCR; TCRdb's version includes in-frame clones alone and lacks a portion of them. The sample lists around 150,000 clones; around four fifths were seen once. The sequencing sample was made of PBMCs. These receptors were obtained from a man aged 25-45 years in good health and CMV-seropositive.

The chain carries TRBV14 and TRBJ2-7; unclear D gene. Germline values: CDR1 SGHDN, CDR2 FVKESK. Trimming pared 3 bases from V and 2 bases from J, leaving 17 bases between. This CDR3 is 16 amino acids long. This CDR3 is CASSHAPPVAPYEQYF. Here the CDR3 DNA reads TGTGCCAGCAGCCATGCCCCGCCCGTGGCTCCCTACGAGCAGTACTTC.

As for this clone: At one end the junction does not follow the germline gene, possibly because of a read error. V gene TRBV7-7 combines with J gene TRBJ2-5; 9 bases align to TRBD1. The CDR3 runs 14 residues. Germline CDR1 and CDR2: SSHAT and FNYEAQ (reference sequence). The CDR3 loop reads CASSLTGGDETQYF. In DNA form, the CDR3 reads TGTGCTAGCAGCTTAACAGGGGGCGACGAGACCCAGTACTTC.

V and J are TRBV5-1 and TRBJ2-7; D gene ambiguous. The CDR3 runs 15 residues. Germline V gene sequence: CDR1 SGHRS, CDR2 YFSETQ. V lost 0 bases to trimming and J lost 3 bases, with 13 bases between them. CDR3 nucleotide sequence: TGCGCCAGCAGCTTGGAGTGGAACAGTGGCTACGAGCAGTACTTC. It translates to CASSLEWNSGYEQYF.

This chain connects TRBV7-2 to TRBJ1-3; D is uncertain. There are 14 residues in the CDR3. Per the germline V gene, CDR1 is SGHTA and CDR2 is FQGNSA. The V end lost 1 base, the J end lost 4 bases, and 8 bases lay between the germline ends. CDR3 bases: TGTGCCAGCAGCTTAGACATGTCGGGAAACACCATATATTTT. Translated, it gives CASSLDMSGNTIYF.

The CDR3 region is CASSSPVAYGYTF. For the CDR3, the DNA is TGTGCCAGCAGCTCCCCGGTAGCCTATGGCTACACCTTC. The rearrangement links TRBV11-2 to TRBJ1-2; the D is unclear. CDR3 length equals 13 residues. The germline gives CDR1 SGHAT, CDR2 FQNNGV. V lost 4 bases, J lost 4 bases, and 10 bases lay in between.

This rearrangement joins TRBV7-3 to TRBJ2-3, with 10 bases aligning to TRBD1. Germline CDR1 reads SGHTA; CDR2 reads FQGTGA. The V and J ends lost 2 bases and 5 bases, in that order; junction bases with no gene match: 4. There are 15 residues in the CDR3. The CDR3 DNA reads as TGTGCCAGCAGCTTATGGGGACAGGGGCAAGATACGCAGTATTTT. Protein sequence: CASSLWGQGQDTQYF.

This clone was counted once. The V call is TRBV11-2, the J call TRBJ2-7; 8 nucleotides agree with TRBD1. Germline trimming cut 5 bases from V and 1 base from J; bases unmatched to any gene: 4. CDR3 length: 14 residues. From germline, CDR1 is SGHAT and CDR2 FQNNGV. The CDR3 DNA reads TGTGCCAGCAGCACAAGACAGGGGTCCTACGAGCAGTACTTC. Protein sequence: CASSTRQGSYEQYF.

This clone was seen a few times. This chain links TRBV7-2 with TRBJ2-7; TRBD2 matches 10 bases. The CDR3 is made up of 15 amino acids. Germline CDR1 and CDR2: SGHTA and FQGNSA. V was clipped by 5 bases and J by 4 bases; unmatched bases: 8. The CDR3 DNA reads as TGTGCCAGCAGCCAAGCGGGGGGGGGAGTTTACGAGCAGTACTTC. Translated: CASSQAGGGVYEQYF.

This clone appeared a few times. This chain uses TRBV7-9 with TRBJ2-7; 11 nucleotides line up with TRBD2. Unmatched junction bases numbered 8, after V lost 5 bases and J lost 2 bases. CDR1 and CDR2 (germline): SEHNR, FQNEAQ (reference sequence). CDR3 length: 16 residues. The CDR3 protein is CASSTTSGGTTYEQYF. The DNA of the CDR3 is TGTGCCAGCAGCACCACTAGCGGGGGCACTACCTACGAGCAGTACTTC.

The J gene is TRBJ2-7, the V gene TRBV6-6; weak D call: TRBD2 (5 bases). The CDR3 is 14 residues long. V was trimmed by 8 bases and J by 7 bases, leaving 21 bases between them. CDR1 and CDR2 from the germline V gene are MNHNY and SVGAGI (reference sequence). The CDR3 DNA reads TGTGCCAGCCAAGCCCTAGGAGTAGAGGGTGAGCAGTACTTC. It specifies CASQALGVEGEQYF.

The rearrangement links TRBV7-6 to TRBJ1-6; 7 nucleotides match TRBD1. This CDR3 has 14 amino acids. Germline V gives CDR1 SGHVS, CDR2 FNYEAQ. The J segment lost 5 bases and the V segment lost 3 bases, leaving 1 base of the junction unmatched. The CDR3 bases are TGTGCCAGCAGCTTCGGACAGGATAATTCACCCCTCCACTTT. It encodes CASSFGQDNSPLHF.

In this sample, this clone turned up once. This rearrangement joins TRBV19 to TRBJ2-2; tentatively, D is TRBD2 (6 bases). CDR3 length equals 15 residues. Per the germline V gene, CDR1 is LNHDA and CDR2 is SQIVND (reference sequence). Trimming took off 6 bases at V and 1 base at J, with 12 bases between the two ends. CDR3 loop: CASSRFGGNTGELFF. The CDR3 DNA reads as TGTGCCAGTAGCAGGTTCGGGGGGAACACCGGGGAGCTGTTTTTT.

The chain employs TRBV5-6 and TRBJ1-2, with D maybe TRBD1 (5 bases). CDR3 length: 15 residues. Germline V lookup: CDR1 SGHDT, CDR2 YYEEEE. V lost 2 bases to trimming and J lost 7 bases, with 18 bases between them. CDR3 nucleotide sequence: TGTGCCAGCAGCTTTGATCTGGGGGGAACCTCTGGCTACACCTTC. It encodes CASSFDLGGTSGYTF.

This chain joins TRBV18 and TRBJ1-2, with D perhaps TRBD1 (6 bases). The CDR3 runs to 13 residues. V shed 3 bases and J shed 6 bases, with 11 bases lying between them. Looked up from germline, CDR1 is KGHSH and CDR2 is LQKENI. The CDR3 region is CASSPRAGDGYTF. The CDR3 coding sequence is TGTGCCAGCTCACCTAGGGCAGGGGATGGCTACACCTTC.

V gene TRBV5-1 combines with J gene TRBJ2-7, with D unresolved. V dropped 2 bases and J dropped 5 bases, with 14 bases sitting between them. Germline CDR1 and CDR2: SGHRS and YFSETQ. The length of the CDR3 is 14 residues. The CDR3 here is CASSFYSEIDEQYF. The CDR3, as DNA: TGCGCCAGCAGCTTCTATTCTGAGATTGACGAGCAGTACTTC.

This chain uses TRBV11-2 with TRBJ2-1, with D possibly TRBD1 on 5 matching bases. The V and J ends lost 5 bases and 11 bases respectively, with 13 bases between them. Germline values: CDR1 SGHAT, CDR2 FQNNGV. The length of the CDR3 is 12 residues. CDR3 sequence reads: CASSPQALKQFF. DNA of the CDR3: TGTGCCAGCAGCCCACAGGCCCTGAAGCAGTTCTTC.

The CDR3 region has the DNA TGCGCCAGCAGCTTGGCCGAGGGGGGGGATATGAATGAGCAGTTCTTC. It encodes CASSLAEGGDMNEQFF. V and J are TRBV5-1 and TRBJ2-1, with D tentatively TRBD2 (7 bases). The germline V gene has CDR1 SGHRS and CDR2 YFSETQ. Between the trimmed V and J ends, which lost 0 bases and 7 bases, there was a span of 17 bases. This CDR3 spans 16 amino acids.